Shown below are 12 T cell receptor beta chains from a single sample sequenced in a study of T cell repertoires in cytomegalovirus infection. No antigen has been identified for these receptors. From the reads, TCRdb called clonotypes with MiXCR, one entry per CDR3 protein. The data contain around 300,000 distinct CDR3 sequences, roughly a fifth of them singletons. Sequencing used cultured PBMCs, obtained from culture after CMV antigen stimulation. These receptors all stem from a human donor in good health (CMV status not recorded). Some clones in this sample may be carry-over from other donors' samples.

This rearrangement joins TRBV20-1 to TRBJ2-4; possibly TRBD1 or TRBD2 for D (5 bases each). There are 14 residues in the CDR3. The germline V gene has CDR1 DFQATT and CDR2 SNEGSKA (reference sequence). The V end was cut by 0 bases, the J end by 4 bases, with 10 bases between. CDR3 in DNA: TGCAGTGCTAGAGACGAGGGGAAGAAAAACATTCAGTACTTC. This codes for CSARDEGKKNIQYF.

This clonotype showed up just a few times. V usage is TRBV7-9 and J usage is TRBJ2-1, with D perhaps TRBD1 (5 bases). The CDR3 is made up of 13 amino acids. The germline V gene has CDR1 SEHNR and CDR2 FQNEAQ (reference sequence). The V gene lost 1 base and the J gene lost 7 bases, with 8 bases spanning the gap. CDR3 coding DNA: TGTGCCAGCAGCTTAGAGGGGTGGAATGAGCAGTTCTTC. This gives the protein CASSLEGWNEQFF.

The V gene is TRBV19, the J gene TRBJ2-1; 7 nucleotides align to TRBD2. Trimming cost V 2 bases and J 7 bases; bases outside gene matches: 5. The germline gives CDR1 LNHDA, CDR2 SQIVND (reference sequence). The CDR3 covers 14 residues. The CDR3 nucleotides are TGTGCCAGTAGTATATCTGGCGGGAGAAATGAGCAGTTCTTC. The encoded protein is CASSISGGRNEQFF.

This sequence joins TRBV18 and TRBJ1-6; D unresolved. The V and J ends lost 3 bases and 5 bases respectively, with 8 bases between them. The CDR3 has 14 amino acids. Germline lookup yields CDR1 KGHSH and CDR2 LQKENI. The CDR3 protein is CASSPTGNNSPLHF. CDR3 coding DNA: TGTGCCAGCTCACCGACTGGGAATAATTCACCCCTCCACTTT. Based on the CDR3 plus reference TRBV18 and TRBJ1-6, the full variable domain is NAGVMQNPRHLVRRRGQEARLRCSPMKGHSHVYWYRQLPEEGLKFMVYLQKENIIDESGMPKERFSAEFPKEGPSILRIQQVVRGDSAAYFCASSPTGNNSPLHFGNGTRLTVT.

This chain's CDR3 is CASSLARAPDTQYF. The DNA of the CDR3 is TGTGCCAGCAGCTTAGCCAGGGCCCCAGATACGCAGTATTTT. V usage is TRBV7-9 and J usage is TRBJ2-3, with D maybe TRBD1 (5 bases). The V gene lost 0 bases and the J gene lost 4 bases, with 8 bases spanning the gap. CDR3 length: 14 residues. Germline CDR1 reads SEHNR; CDR2 reads FQNEAQ (reference sequence).

The genes are TRBV7-9 and TRBJ1-2; 9 positions match TRBD1. The length of the CDR3 is 15 residues. The V gene's germline CDR1 is SEHNR and CDR2 FQNEAQ (reference sequence). Trimming at V came to 6 bases and at J to 6 bases, leaving 11 bases not matched to a gene. CDR3 coding DNA: TGTGCCAGCAGAGCCGGGACAGGGCGTCGCCATGGCTACACCTTC. It translates to CASRAGTGRRHGYTF.

CDR3 nucleotide sequence: TGTGCCAGCAGGGCCGGGTTCACCGGGGAGCTGTTTTTT. Translating gives CASRAGFTGELFF. V gene TRBV2 combines with J gene TRBJ2-2; D is unclear. The V end was cut by 6 bases, the J end by 4 bases, with 9 bases between. The CDR3 has 13 residues. Germline-derived CDR1 and CDR2 are SNHLY and FYNNEI.

DNA for the CDR3: TGTGCCAGCAGTTACCACAGGCTGACGGACTATGGCTACACCTTC. It codes for CASSYHRLTDYGYTF. The chain combines TRBV6-5 with TRBJ1-2; TRBD1 might be the D (5 bases). Trimming shortened V by 2 bases and J by 3 bases, and 13 bases separated the two germline ends. CDR3 length equals 15 residues. In germline, CDR1 is MNHEY, CDR2 SVGAGI.

This clonotype was found a few times. J is TRBJ2-1 and V is TRBV4-1, with D perhaps given as TRBD1 or TRBD2 (5 bases each). The CDR3 loop spans 15 amino acids. V was cut by 2 bases and J by 9 bases, with 17 bases left in between. Germline V lookup: CDR1 MGHRA, CDR2 YSYEKL. For the CDR3, the DNA is TGCGCCAGCAGCCAACACCCGACAGCCCGGGGTGAGCAGTTCTTC. Translated, it gives CASSQHPTARGEQFF.

The CDR3 region is CATSDRDRGGTDTQYF. Written as DNA, the CDR3 is TGTGCCACCAGCGACCGGGACAGGGGTGGCACAGATACGCAGTATTTT. The chain uses TRBV15 and TRBJ2-3; 10 positions agree with TRBD1. The J segment lost 1 base and the V segment lost 5 bases, leaving 6 bases of the junction unmatched. The CDR3 extends over 16 amino acids. Looked up from germline, CDR1 is LNHNV and CDR2 is YYDKDF (reference sequence).

The sample holds a few counts of this clonotype. For the CDR3, the DNA is TGTGCCAGCAGTCTAACCGGGACTCGGCAAGAGACCCAGTACTTC. Residues: CASSLTGTRQETQYF. The chain combines TRBV6-2 or TRBV6-3 with TRBJ2-5; tentative D call: TRBD2 (6 bases). Per germline, CDR1 MNHEY and CDR2 SVGEGT. The CDR3 is made up of 15 amino acids. Trimming took off 5 bases at V and 2 bases at J, with 15 bases between the two ends.

This clonotype was detected a few times. V and J are TRBV4-2 and TRBJ2-7; 9 nucleotides agree with TRBD2. J lost 3 bases, V lost 0 bases, and 3 bases had no gene match. The CDR3 length is 15 residues. CDR1 is LGHNA and CDR2 is YNFKEQ in the germline V gene. Written as DNA, the CDR3 is TGTGCCAGCAGCCAAGATATAGCGGGAGTCTACGAGCAGTACTTC. This translates into CASSQDIAGVYEQYF.